These 14 T cell receptor beta chains were all obtained from the same sample, sequenced in a study of cytomegalovirus exposure and HLA in healthy donors. In the PCR, 60 Vbeta and 13 Jbeta primers were used. TCRdb's copy holds only in-frame clones and misses some; the assay was immunoSEQ multiplex PCR. The profile covers some 150,000 clones, with less than 80% appearing a single time and around 1.9% taken by the ten largest. Input material: PBMCs. These receptors all come from a man between 35 and 55 years old in good health and CMV-seronegative.

The chain couples TRBV6-1 to TRBJ2-4; a weak D match, TRBD1 (6 bases). Germline CDR1 reads MNHNS; CDR2 reads SASEGT. CDR3 length equals 15 residues. Trimming shortened V by 7 bases and J by 3 bases, and 16 bases separated the two germline ends. The CDR3 reads CASIVQGYGKNIQYF. For the CDR3, the DNA is TGTGCCAGCATTGTCCAGGGGTATGGCAAAAACATTCAGTACTTC.

This clone has just one count. Other DNA sequences from this sample encode an identical CDR3 as well. V is TRBV6-5 and J is TRBJ2-2; TRBD2 aligns across 7 bases. Germline V gene sequence: CDR1 MNHEY, CDR2 SVGAGI. CDR3 length equals 13 residues. V shed 6 bases, J shed 6 bases, and the junction held 4 bases outside the gene matches. CDR3 loop: CASRQRDAGELFF. As DNA, the CDR3 is TGTGCCAGCAGGCAGCGGGATGCCGGGGAGCTGTTTTTT.

The V and J genes are TRBV28 and TRBJ2-5; perhaps TRBD1 as D (6 bases). The DNA end is a closer match to TRBJ2-7, so the J assignment may be wrong. The CDR3 consists of 14 residues. CDR1 and CDR2 from the germline V gene are MDHEN and SYDVKM. Written as DNA, the CDR3 is TGTGCCAGCAGTCCTCCGGACAGCCGATACGAGCAGTACTTC. Encoded protein: CASSPPDSRYEQYF.

V usage is TRBV27 and J usage is TRBJ2-4, with 13 bases aligning to TRBD2. CDR1 is MNHEY and CDR2 is SMNVEV in the germline V gene (reference sequence). This CDR3 comprises 14 residues. The ends lost 5 bases at V and 9 bases at J; junction bases unmatched: 4. CDR3: CASSLGLAGSIQYF. CDR3 DNA sequence: TGTGCCAGCAGTCTGGGACTAGCGGGAAGCATTCAGTACTTC.

There are a few counts of this clone. This chain joins TRBV14 and TRBJ1-1; D possibly corresponds to TRBD1 (5 bases). Germline CDR1 and CDR2: SGHDN and FVKESK. The V end was cut by 4 bases, the J end by 0 bases, with 6 bases between. CDR3 length: 13 amino acids. The CDR3 loop is CASSRDLNTEAFF. For the CDR3, the DNA is TGTGCCAGCAGCCGGGACTTGAACACTGAAGCTTTCTTT. The complete variable domain, with remaining parts taken from reference TRBV14 and TRBJ1-1, reads EAGVTQFPSHSVIEKGQTVTLRCDPISGHDNLYWYRRVMGKEIKFLLHFVKESKQDESGMPNNRFLAERTGGTYSTLKVQPAELEDSGVYFCASSRDLNTEAFFGQGTRLTVV.

V and J are TRBV6-5 and TRBJ1-4; no reliable D call. The germline gives CDR1 MNHEY, CDR2 SVGAGI. The CDR3 sequence is 14 residues long. Trimming shortened V by 7 bases and J by 0 bases, and 9 bases separated the two germline ends. CDR3 region: CASTRSATNEKLFF. DNA for the CDR3: TGTGCCAGCACCAGATCTGCAACTAATGAAAAACTGTTTTTT.

This chain connects TRBV7-2 to TRBJ1-1; weak D call: TRBD1 (5 bases). Germline loops: CDR1 SGHTA, CDR2 FQGNSA. CDR3 length: 13 amino acids. V was cut by 2 bases and J by 10 bases, with 14 bases left in between. The CDR3 coding sequence is TGTGCCAGCAGCTTAAGGGGTGTTACGGGAGCTTTCTTT. Translated: CASSLRGVTGAFF. The full variable domain, completed using reference TRBV7-2 and TRBJ1-1, is GAGVSQSPSNKVTEKGKDVELRCDPISGHTALYWYRQSLGQGLEFLIYFQGNSAPDKSGLPSDRFSAERTGGSVSTLTIQRTQQEDSAVYLCASSLRGVTGAFFGQGTRLTVV.

The V gene is TRBV12-2, the J gene TRBJ2-2; the D call TRBD2 from the table was never checked on the DNA. TRBV12-2 is deemed a pseudogene. The CDR3 contains 14 residues. The CDR3 DNA sequence: TGTGCAAGTCGCGTAAGGCGGGGAACCGGGGAGCTGTTTTTT. This encodes CASRVRRGTGELFF.

This chain joins TRBV29-1 and TRBJ2-4; 9 bases align to TRBD1. This CDR3 region has 11 residues. Germline loops: CDR1 SQVTM, CDR2 ANQGSEA. Trimming took 7 bases from V and 8 from J; bases not matched to a gene: 3. The CDR3 sequence is CSGRTGDIQYF. DNA of the CDR3: TGCAGCGGCCGGACAGGGGACATTCAGTACTTC.

The gene calls are TRBV5-1 and TRBJ2-5; 10 nucleotides align to TRBD1. The V segment lost 5 bases and the J segment 5 bases; nucleotides outside the gene matches: 6. The CDR3 covers 14 residues. The germline CDR1 and CDR2 sequences are SGHRS and YFSETQ. This CDR3 reads CASRPGQGYETQYF. For the CDR3, the DNA is TGCGCCAGCAGGCCGGGACAGGGGTACGAGACCCAGTACTTC.

V gene TRBV5-1 combines with J gene TRBJ1-2; 9 nucleotides align to TRBD1. The CDR3 consists of 16 residues. Germline V gives CDR1 SGHRS, CDR2 YFSETQ. The V segment lost 0 bases and the J segment 0 bases; nucleotides outside the gene matches: 3. The DNA for the CDR3 is TGCGCCAGCAGCTTGGGGGACAGGGCATCTAACTATGGCTACACCTTC. Translating gives CASSLGDRASNYGYTF.

V is TRBV2 and J is TRBJ1-1; weak D call: TRBD1 (6 bases). The CDR3 length is 14 residues. Trimming cost V 6 bases and J 4 bases, with 15 bases left between them. The germline gives CDR1 SNHLY, CDR2 FYNNEI. Here the CDR3 reads CASSAGVVSTEAFF. The CDR3 coding sequence is TGTGCCAGCAGCGCAGGGGTCGTCAGCACTGAAGCTTTCTTT.

The V call is TRBV14, the J call TRBJ1-2, with TRBD1 matching over 8 bases. The CDR3 is 14 residues long. The J segment lost 8 bases and the V segment lost 0 bases, leaving 5 bases of the junction unmatched. Per the germline V gene, CDR1 is SGHDN and CDR2 is FVKESK. The CDR3 loop reads CASSQDGRGRGYTF. CDR3 bases: TGTGCCAGCAGCCAAGATGGCAGGGGGCGAGGCTACACCTTC.

This clone was found a few times. J is TRBJ1-1 and V is TRBV6-6; D gene unclear. Deletions cut 4 bases from V and 0 bases from J, with 9 bases between. Per germline, CDR1 MNHNY and CDR2 SVGAGI (reference sequence). This CDR3 region has 14 residues. CDR3 DNA: TGTGCCAGCAGTTCCCCACTGATGAACACTGAAGCTTTCTTT. This gives the protein CASSSPLMNTEAFF.